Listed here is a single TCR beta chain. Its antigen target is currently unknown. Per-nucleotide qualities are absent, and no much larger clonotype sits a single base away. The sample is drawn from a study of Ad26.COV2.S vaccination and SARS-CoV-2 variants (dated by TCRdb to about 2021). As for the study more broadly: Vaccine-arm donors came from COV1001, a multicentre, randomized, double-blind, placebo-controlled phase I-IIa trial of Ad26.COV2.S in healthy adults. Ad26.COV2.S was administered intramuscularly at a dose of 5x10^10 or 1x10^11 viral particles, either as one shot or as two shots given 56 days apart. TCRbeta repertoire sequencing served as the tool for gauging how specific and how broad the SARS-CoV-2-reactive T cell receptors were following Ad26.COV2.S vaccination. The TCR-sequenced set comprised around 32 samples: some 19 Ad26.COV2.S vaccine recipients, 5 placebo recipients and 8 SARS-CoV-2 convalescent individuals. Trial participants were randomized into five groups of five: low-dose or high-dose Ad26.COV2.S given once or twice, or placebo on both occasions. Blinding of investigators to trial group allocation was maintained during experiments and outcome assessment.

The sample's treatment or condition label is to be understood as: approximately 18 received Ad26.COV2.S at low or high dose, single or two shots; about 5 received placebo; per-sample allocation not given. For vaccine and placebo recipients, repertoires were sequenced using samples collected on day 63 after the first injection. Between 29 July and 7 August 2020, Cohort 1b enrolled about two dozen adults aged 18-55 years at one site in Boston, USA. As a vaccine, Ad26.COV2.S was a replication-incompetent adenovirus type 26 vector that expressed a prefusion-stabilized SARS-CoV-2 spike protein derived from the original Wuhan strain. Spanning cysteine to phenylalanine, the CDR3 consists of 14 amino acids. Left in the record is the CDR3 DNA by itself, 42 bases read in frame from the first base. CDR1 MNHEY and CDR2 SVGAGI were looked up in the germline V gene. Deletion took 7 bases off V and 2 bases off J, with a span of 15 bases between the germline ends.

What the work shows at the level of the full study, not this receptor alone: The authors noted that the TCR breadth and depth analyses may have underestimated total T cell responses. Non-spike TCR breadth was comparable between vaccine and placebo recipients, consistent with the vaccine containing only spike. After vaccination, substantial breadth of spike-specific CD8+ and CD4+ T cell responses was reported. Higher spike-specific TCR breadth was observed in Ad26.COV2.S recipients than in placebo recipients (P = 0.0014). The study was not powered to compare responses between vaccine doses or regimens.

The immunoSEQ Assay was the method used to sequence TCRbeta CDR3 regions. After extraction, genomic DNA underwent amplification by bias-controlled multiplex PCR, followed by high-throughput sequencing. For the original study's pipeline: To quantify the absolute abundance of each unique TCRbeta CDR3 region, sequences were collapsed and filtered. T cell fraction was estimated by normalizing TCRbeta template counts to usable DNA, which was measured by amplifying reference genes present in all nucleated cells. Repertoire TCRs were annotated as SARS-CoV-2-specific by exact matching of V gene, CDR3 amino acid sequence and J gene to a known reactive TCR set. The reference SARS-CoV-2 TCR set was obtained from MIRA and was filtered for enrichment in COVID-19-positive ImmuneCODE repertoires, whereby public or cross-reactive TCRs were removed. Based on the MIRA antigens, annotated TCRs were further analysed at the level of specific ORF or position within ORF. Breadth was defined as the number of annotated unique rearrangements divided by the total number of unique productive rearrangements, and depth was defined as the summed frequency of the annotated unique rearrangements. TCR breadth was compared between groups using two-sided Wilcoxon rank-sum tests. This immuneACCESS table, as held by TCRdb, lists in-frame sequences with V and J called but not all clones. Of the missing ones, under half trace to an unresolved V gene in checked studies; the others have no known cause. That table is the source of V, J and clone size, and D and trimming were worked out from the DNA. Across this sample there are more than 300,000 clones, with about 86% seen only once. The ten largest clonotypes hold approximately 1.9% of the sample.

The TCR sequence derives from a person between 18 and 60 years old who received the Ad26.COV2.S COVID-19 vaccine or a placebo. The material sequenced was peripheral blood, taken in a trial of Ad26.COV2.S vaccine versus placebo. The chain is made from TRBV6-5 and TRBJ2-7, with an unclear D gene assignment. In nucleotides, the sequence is TGTGCCAGCAAAGTACGCGCTGTCGCCTACGAGCAGTACTTC. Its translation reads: CASKVRAVAYEQYF.